The 2 T cell receptor beta chains given below trace back to one sample, sequenced in a study of control samples from healthy donors and cancer patients. Clones were read by immunoSEQ multiplex PCR, and TCRdb kept only the in-frame ones, dropping some. The sample includes 120,000 or so clones, 80% to 95% of them seen just once. What was sequenced was blood. The receptors originated from a man aged 18 to 30 in good health.

V is TRBV30 and J is TRBJ1-1, with D hard to call. This CDR3 region has 14 residues. Germline V gene lookup returns CDR1 GTSNPN and CDR2 SVGIG (reference sequence). V lost 5 bases to trimming and J lost 4 bases, with 17 bases between them. In nucleotides, the CDR3 is TGTGCCTGGCAAAGGACGGTGGAGGGCACTGAAGCTTTCTTT. Translated: CAWQRTVEGTEAFF.

The V and J genes are TRBV19 and TRBJ1-2, with D maybe TRBD1 (5 bases). Germline V gives CDR1 LNHDA, CDR2 SQIVND (reference sequence). Deletions cut 3 bases from V and 5 bases from J, with 10 bases between. The CDR3 consists of 13 residues. The CDR3 DNA reads as TGTGCCAGTAGTATCCTCGACAGTTATGGCTACACCTTC. Protein sequence: CASSILDSYGYTF.